The next 10 T cell receptor beta chains were all read from a single sample in a study of cytomegalovirus exposure and HLA in healthy donors. PCR primers comprised 60 Vbeta and 13 Jbeta primers. Sequenced by immunoSEQ multiplex PCR; TCRdb stores in-frame clones only, minus some. Counted here are about 190,000 clones, around three quarters occurring once; the ten biggest clones make up 11% to 15%. Source material: PBMCs. Every receptor here comes from a woman aged 25 to 39 in good health and CMV-seropositive.

The chain carries TRBV2 and TRBJ2-5; 11 positions match TRBD2. TRBJ2-7 explains the end of the DNA better; the J call may be wrong. The germline V gene has CDR1 SNHLY and CDR2 FYNNEI. The CDR3 has 15 amino acids. The CDR3 is CASGGLAVFSYEQYF. The CDR3 DNA sequence: TGTGCCAGCGGGGGACTAGCGGTCTTCTCCTACGAGCAGTACTTC.

The chain links TRBV4-1 to TRBJ1-4; D not resolved. Per the germline V gene, CDR1 is MGHRA and CDR2 is YSYEKL. The CDR3 is made up of 15 amino acids. V lost 3 bases to trimming and J lost 2 bases, with 10 bases between them. This CDR3 is CASSHFRDTNEKLFF. For the CDR3, the DNA is TGCGCCAGCAGCCATTTCCGGGATACTAATGAAAAACTGTTTTTT.

V is TRBV13 and J is TRBJ1-5; the D is unclear. Trimming pared 0 bases from V and 0 bases from J, leaving 15 bases between. CDR1 PRHDT and CDR2 FYEKMQ come from the germline V gene (reference sequence). CDR3 size: 18 residues. This chain's CDR3 is CASSLGPPGVDSNQPQHF. The CDR3 nucleotides read TGTGCCAGCAGCTTAGGACCTCCAGGCGTGGATAGCAATCAGCCCCAGCATTTT. Full variable domain (outside the CDR3, taken from reference TRBV13 and TRBJ1-5): AAGVIQSPRHLIKEKRETATLKCYPIPRHDTVYWYQQGPGQDPQFLISFYEKMQSDKGSIPDRFSAQQFSDYHSELNMSSLELGDSALYFCASSLGPPGVDSNQPQHFGDGTRLSIL.

This chain uses TRBV19 with TRBJ2-7; TRBD1 aligns across 11 bases. V trimming: 5 bases; J trimming: 2 bases; junction bases outside the gene matches: 14. The length of the CDR3 is 18 residues. Germline V CDR1 and CDR2: LNHDA, SQIVND (reference sequence). CDR3 nucleotide sequence: TGTGCCAGTAGTGGCCCCCCCGAGCGGGGACAGGGGGCCTACGAGCAGTACTTC. Encoded protein: CASSGPPERGQGAYEQYF.

The J gene is TRBJ2-1, the V gene TRBV12-5; D gene unclear. The V gene lost 8 bases and the J gene lost 15 bases, with 17 bases spanning the gap. This CDR3 comprises 11 residues. In germline, CDR1 is LGHNT, CDR2 FRNRAP. CDR3 DNA sequence: TGTGCTAGTAGGCCCCTGACAATTCCGTTCTTC. Its translation is CASRPLTIPFF.

This chain connects TRBV14 to TRBJ2-5, with D uncertain. The J call is uncertain, as TRBJ2-7 better fits the DNA end. Germline loops: CDR1 SGHDN, CDR2 FVKESK. The CDR3 sequence is 15 residues long. The DNA of the CDR3 is TGTGCCAGCAGCCAAGAGTCAGTCGGGTTCCACGAGCAGTACTTC. Protein product: CASSQESVGFHEQYF.

This clone was picked up a small number of times. This chain uses TRBV5-6 with TRBJ2-7, with D possibly TRBD2 on 6 matching bases. CDR1 and CDR2 from the germline V gene are SGHDT and YYEEEE. The CDR3 runs to 13 residues. V lost 0 bases, J lost 7 bases, and 11 bases lay in between. The CDR3 nucleotides read TGTGCCAGCAGCTTGGGTGGGACTGGGGAGCAGTACTTC. Translating gives CASSLGGTGEQYF.

V and J are TRBV29-1 and TRBJ2-2; 10 bases align to TRBD2. J was trimmed by 3 bases and V by 6 bases; bases with no gene match: 4. Germline V lookup: CDR1 SQVTM, CDR2 ANQGSEA. CDR3 length equals 14 residues. The CDR3: CSVVGLADTGELFF. In DNA, the CDR3 is TGCAGCGTCGTAGGACTAGCGGACACCGGGGAGCTGTTTTTT.

This chain uses TRBV30 with TRBJ2-7, with TRBD1 matching 12 bases. Germline V gene data show CDR1 as GTSNPN and CDR2 as SVGIG (reference sequence). The V and J ends lost 8 bases and 5 bases, in that order; junction bases with no gene match: 16. This CDR3 has 16 amino acids. Here the CDR3 DNA reads TGTGCCGCGGGGTACAGACCGGGACAGGGGGCCCACGAGCAGTACTTC. Translated: CAAGYRPGQGAHEQYF.

This clone has more than one count but fewer than ten. The J gene is TRBJ1-1, the V gene TRBV6-1; 8 positions agree with TRBD1. Germline V CDR1 and CDR2: MNHNS, SASEGT. The CDR3 is 15 residues long. V shed 3 bases, J shed 0 bases, and the junction held 3 bases outside the gene matches. CDR3 sequence reads: CASSDARGLNTEAFF. The DNA for the CDR3 is TGTGCCAGCAGTGATGCCAGGGGGCTGAACACTGAAGCTTTCTTT.